These T cell receptor beta chains were read from a single sample in a study of blood T cell repertoires in COVID-19. TCRdb keeps only in-frame clones here, not all; method: immunoSEQ multiplex PCR. The table records about 320,000 clones, 87% of them present only once. Sample: PBMCs or T cells enriched from blood (not recorded which). These receptor sequences come from a woman aged 25 to 39 who had recovered from COVID-19. CDR3s include the opening cysteine and the closing phenylalanine or tryptophan. D genes are given only for firm matches. The size entry is marked missing in some rows and otherwise reads once, few, many or a size class.

j_call v_call clone_size cdr3_length d_call cdr3_nt cdr3_aa
TRBJ1-2 TRBV5-1 - 14 TRBD1 TGCGCCAGCAGCGATGGGACAGATACAGCTGGCTACACCTTC CASSDGTDTAGYTF
TRBJ1-5 TRBV5-5 few 17 TRBD1 TGTGCCAGCAGCCCAACCGGGACAGGGGTGAGCAATCAGCCCCAGCATTTT CASSPTGTGVSNQPQHF
TRBJ1-3 TRBV18 few 16 - TGTGCCAGCTCACCTCTCCCCAGGAAAACTGGAAACACCATATATTTT CASSPLPRKTGNTIYF
TRBJ1-5 TRBV7-9 once 16 TRBD1 TGTGCCAGCAGCTCAGCCGGACAGGCGCTAAATCAGCCCCAGCATTTT CASSSAGQALNQPQHF
TRBJ1-2 TRBV3-1/TRBV3-2 - 15 TRBD1 TGTGCCAGCAGCCGGGGGACAGGGGGAAACTATGGCTACACCTTC CASSRGTGGNYGYTF
TRBJ2-3 TRBV6-1 - 16 - TGTGCCAGCAGCGAACGGGGGGCTCTCGGCACAGATACGCAGTATTTT CASSERGALGTDTQYF
TRBJ1-5 TRBV30 - 14 TRBD1 TGTGCCTGGAGCCCGGGACAGCGCAATCAGCCCCAGCATTTT CAWSPGQRNQPQHF
TRBJ1-2 TRBV4-1 - 14 TRBD1 TGCGCCAGCAGCCAAGGTTTAGGGGGCTGGGGCTACACCTTC CASSQGLGGWGYTF
TRBJ2-7 TRBV6-5 - 14 - TGTGCCAGCAGTTCCGGGGGTAGCTCCTACGAGCAGTACTTC CASSSGGSSYEQYF
TRBJ1-1 TRBV15 - 13 TRBD1 TGTGCCACCAGCAGAGGGGGACCAGGGGGAGCTTTCTTT CATSRGGPGGAFF
TRBJ2-3 TRBV12-3/TRBV12-4 - 13 - TGTGCCAGCAGTTTAGCGCAGGGTCATACGCAGTATTTT CASSLAQGHTQYF
TRBJ1-2 TRBV10-3 few 14 TRBD1 TGTGCCATCAGTGAGGAGGGACAGATCTATGGCTACACCTTC CAISEEGQIYGYTF
TRBJ1-6 TRBV7-6 - 18 TRBD1 TGTGCCAGCAGCTTAGGGGGGACAGGGCCTTTGAACAATTCACCCCTCCACTTT CASSLGGTGPLNNSPLHF
TRBJ2-1 TRBV19 - 17 TRBD2 TGTGCCAGTAGTATACGGCTAGCGGGGTCATCCTACAATGAGCAGTTCTTC CASSIRLAGSSYNEQFF
TRBJ1-6 TRBV5-1 - 14 - TGCGCCAGCAGCTGGTCCTCAGGGGACTCACCCCTCCACTTT CASSWSSGDSPLHF
TRBJ1-2 TRBV7-2 - 14 - TGTGCCAGCAGCTTATCTAGGACTAACTATGGCTACACCTTC CASSLSRTNYGYTF
TRBJ1-2 TRBV27 - 16 TRBD1 TGTGCCAGCAGTTTATTCGGGACAGGGGGGTTTCAAGGCTACACCTTC CASSLFGTGGFQGYTF
TRBJ1-2 TRBV10-2 few 14 - TGCGCCAGCAGTGAAAAGGTGAGGGCCTATGGCTACACCTTC CASSEKVRAYGYTF
TRBJ1-2 TRBV12-3/TRBV12-4 - 13 - TGTGCCAGCAGCCAAGGGGCGCGGTATGGCTACACCTTC CASSQGARYGYTF
TRBJ1-5 TRBV27 - 15 - TGTGCCAGCACCCCCCTAGGGGTTAGCAATCAGCCCCAGCATTTT CASTPLGVSNQPQHF
TRBJ2-3 TRBV18 - 16 TRBD2 TGTGCCAGCTCACTAATCCCAGCGGGGAGCACAGATACGCAGTATTTT CASSLIPAGSTDTQYF
TRBJ2-1 TRBV9 - 13 - TGTGCCAGCAGCGCCAGTGATTACAATGAGCAGTTCTTC CASSASDYNEQFF
TRBJ2-1 TRBV6-5 - 14 TRBD1 TGTGCCAGCAGCGGGACAGGGATCGCCGATGAGCAGTTCTTC CASSGTGIADEQFF
TRBJ1-6 TRBV7-2 few 14 - TGTGCCAGCAGCTGGGGGGGAGGGAATTCACCCCTCCACTTT CASSWGGGNSPLHF
TRBJ2-6 TRBV9 - 13 - TGTGCCAGCAGCGCTCCTGGGGCCAACGTCCTGACTTTC CASSAPGANVLTF
TRBJ2-3 TRBV6-2/TRBV6-3 few 16 TRBD1 TGTGCCAGCAGTTACAGGGACAGGGTCTTCACAGATACGCAGTATTTT CASSYRDRVFTDTQYF
TRBJ1-5 TRBV3-1/TRBV3-2 - 24 TRBD1 TGTGCCAGCAGCCAAGATCTACCCCTTCCTACAGGGGGCGATGTCCGTTATAGCAATCAGCCCCAGCATTTT CASSQDLPLPTGGDVRYSNQPQHF
TRBJ1-2 TRBV28 - 14 TRBD1 TGTGCCAGCAGCCCGGGACAGACCTCCTATGGCTACACCTTC CASSPGQTSYGYTF
TRBJ1-2 TRBV11-2 - 14 - TGTGCCAGCAGCTTAGACAGGGTGGGATATGGCTACACCTTC CASSLDRVGYGYTF
TRBJ2-2 TRBV7-8 - 13 - TGTGCCAGCAGCCTCAGAAACACCGGGGAGCTGTTTTTT CASSLRNTGELFF
TRBJ1-1 TRBV12-5 - 14 - TGTGCTAGTGGTCCGACAGATTGGAACACTGAAGCTTTCTTT CASGPTDWNTEAFF